These T cell receptor beta chains were read from a single sample in a study of T cell responses to AZD1222 COVID-19 vaccine. The protocol was immunoSEQ multiplex PCR, while the TCRdb copy is restricted to in-frame clones and leaves out a portion. Of 150,000 to 200,000 clones in the sample, 94% were seen once. Here the sequenced sample was peripheral blood, taken on day 0 of AZD1222 vaccination. The receptors originated from an adult in good health. The CDR3 runs from the conserved cysteine through the conserved F or W. Each record gives: J gene, D gene, clone size, V gene, CDR3 DNA, CDR3 protein. The D gene is left open where the match is weak. Clone sizes are given selectively: once, few, many, or a class where the clone is expanded.

TRBJ2-7	TRBD2	.	TRBV28	TGTGCCAGCAGTCCCCCCGTCCGGGAGGGCCTTTACGAGCAGTACTTC	CASSPPVREGLYEQYF
TRBJ2-7	TRBD2	.	TRBV28	TGTGCCAGCAGTTCCCATGGACTAGCGGGAGAAGGACCCCCCTGGGGCTACGAGCAGTACTTC	CASSSHGLAGEGPPWGYEQYF
TRBJ2-3	.	.	TRBV5-1	TGCGCCAGCAGCAAAGGGCGAGATACGCAGTATTTT	CASSKGRDTQYF
TRBJ1-5	.	.	TRBV28	TGTGCCAGCAGTTTTCCCTCTGGGCCCCAGCATTTT	CASSFPSGPQHF
TRBJ1-1	.	.	TRBV28	TGTGCCAGCAGCGAGACAGGCACTGAAGCTTTCTTT	CASSETGTEAFF
TRBJ2-6	.	.	TRBV25-1	TGTGCCAGCAGTGCCGGTGCTGGGGCCAACGTCCTGACTTTC	CASSAGAGANVLTF
TRBJ2-2	TRBD2	.	TRBV27	TGTGCCAGCAGTAACGGACTAGCCGGGGAGCTGTTTTTT	CASSNGLAGELFF
TRBJ2-7	.	.	TRBV28	TGTGCCAGCAACCCCGGTGACGGGGACTACGAGCAGTACTTC	CASNPGDGDYEQYF
TRBJ1-2	TRBD1	.	TRBV4-1	TGCGCCAGCAGCGAGGAACAGGGGGCGTATGGCTACACCTTC	CASSEEQGAYGYTF
TRBJ2-7	TRBD2	.	TRBV28	TGTGCCAGCAGTTCGCCCCAGGGAGCGGGAAGATTCTCCTACGAGCAGTACTTC	CASSSPQGAGRFSYEQYF
TRBJ2-7	.	.	TRBV5-4	TGTGCCAGCAGCTTTGGAGGAAGACAGGCTCTCTCCTACGAGCAGTACTTC	CASSFGGRQALSYEQYF
TRBJ2-3	.	.	TRBV28	TGTGCCAGCAGTTTGCGCGGTCCTTTCACAGATACGCAGTATTTT	CASSLRGPFTDTQYF
TRBJ1-1	.	.	TRBV5-6	TGTGCCAGCAGCTTTGGGGTCCAGAACACTGAAGCTTTCTTT	CASSFGVQNTEAFF
TRBJ2-7	.	.	TRBV29-1	TGCAGCGTTGAAGACCGAAACTACGAGCAGTACTTC	CSVEDRNYEQYF
TRBJ2-7	TRBD2	.	TRBV7-2	TGTGCCAGCAGGTGGGGGGGTACAGACTACGAGCAGTACTTC	CASRWGGTDYEQYF
TRBJ1-2	.	.	TRBV28	TGTGCCAGCAGTTTACAGGGGTCCTATGGCTACACCTTC	CASSLQGSYGYTF
TRBJ2-4	.	.	TRBV21-1	TGTGCCAGCAGCAAAGGACAAGGGACAGGCTTCGTAGCCAAAAACATTCAGTACTTC	CASSKGQGTGFVAKNIQYF
TRBJ1-5	TRBD1	.	TRBV4-3	TGCGCCAGCAGCCAACGGACAGGAATCAATCAGCCCCAGCATTTT	CASSQRTGINQPQHF
TRBJ2-7	TRBD2	.	TRBV7-9	TGTGCCAGCAGCTCTAGCGGGAGCCCAGAAGCCTACGAGCAGTACTTC	CASSSSGSPEAYEQYF
TRBJ1-3	TRBD1	.	TRBV7-9	TGTGCCAGCAGCAAAGCTGCGGGGGACAGGGTAGGAAACACCATATATTTT	CASSKAAGDRVGNTIYF
TRBJ2-1	.	.	TRBV10-2	TGCGCCAGCAGGAAAAGAGGGGAACGGAATGAGCAGTTCTTC	CASRKRGERNEQFF
TRBJ2-1	.	.	TRBV5-4	TGTGCCAGCGGCCTAGGAGGGGGCAATGAGCAGTTCTTC	CASGLGGGNEQFF
TRBJ2-5	.	.	TRBV20-1	TGCAGTGCTAGTTCAGTCCACGGAGGGACAGCTCAAGAGACCCAGTACTTC	CSASSVHGGTAQETQYF
TRBJ1-5	.	.	TRBV19	TGTGCCAGTAGTCCCCAAGCAGGGTATCAGCCCCAGCATTTT	CASSPQAGYQPQHF
TRBJ1-4	.	.	TRBV7-6	TGTGCCAGCAGCTTAGCAGGGGGGGCCAATGAAAAACTGTTTTTT	CASSLAGGANEKLFF
TRBJ2-7	.	.	TRBV6-5	TGTGCCAGCAGTTACTCGGCCGGCTCCTACGAGCAGTACTTC	CASSYSAGSYEQYF
TRBJ2-4	TRBD1	.	TRBV5-8	TGTGCCAGCAGCCTGGGTGGGACAGGGGCCGAGCTGATCAAAAACATTCAGTACTTC	CASSLGGTGAELIKNIQYF
TRBJ2-7	.	.	TRBV6-5	TGTGCCAGCAGTTACTCGAGGTTGGCTTCCTACGAGCAGTACTTC	CASSYSRLASYEQYF
TRBJ2-2	TRBD2	.	TRBV4-2	TGTGCCAGCAGCCAAGTAGCGGGAGGTGGGACCGGGGAGCTGTTTTTT	CASSQVAGGGTGELFF
TRBJ1-6	.	.	TRBV3-1/TRBV3-2	TGTGCCAGCAGCCAAGATCGGTTTGGGATAGGTGGTTCACCCCTCCACTTT	CASSQDRFGIGGSPLHF
TRBJ1-5	.	.	TRBV6-1	TGTGCCAGCAGTGAAGTGTCGAACCAGGGGCCCCAGCATTTT	CASSEVSNQGPQHF
TRBJ2-2	.	.	TRBV27	TGTGCCAGCAGTCCACGACCCTTTAACAGTGGCACCGGGGAGCTGTTTTTT	CASSPRPFNSGTGELFF
TRBJ1-5	.	.	TRBV24-1	TGTGCCACCAGTGTAAGGGCTAATCAGCCCCAGCATTTT	CATSVRANQPQHF
TRBJ2-3	.	.	TRBV5-4	TGTGCCAGCAGACGGACCCCCGGAAGGGGCACAGATACGCAGTATTTT	CASRRTPGRGTDTQYF
TRBJ2-2	.	.	TRBV4-1	TGCGCCAGCAGCGCCCCCCTTCGCGGGATCGGGGAGCTGTTTTTT	CASSAPLRGIGELFF
TRBJ2-6	.	.	TRBV28	TGTGCCACCGGACTGCGCTCTGGGGCCAACGTCCTGACTTTC	CATGLRSGANVLTF
TRBJ2-1	TRBD2	.	TRBV5-1	TGCGCCAGCAGCTTGGAACTAGCGGACTACAATGAGCAGTTCTTC	CASSLELADYNEQFF
TRBJ1-2	.	.	TRBV30	TGTGCCTGGAGTCTGCCCGACAGACACTATGGCTACACCTTC	CAWSLPDRHYGYTF
TRBJ2-1	.	.	TRBV7-8	TGTGCCAGCAGCTTAGACGGGCCCCCCAATGAGCAGTTCTTC	CASSLDGPPNEQFF
TRBJ1-1	TRBD1	.	TRBV25-1	TGTGCCAGCAGTGAATACCGGACAGGGGTCTCTGAAGCTTTCTTT	CASSEYRTGVSEAFF
TRBJ1-5	.	.	TRBV7-9	TGTGCCAGCAGCTTACCCGATAGCAATCAGCCCCAGCATTTT	CASSLPDSNQPQHF
TRBJ2-1	.	.	TRBV6-5	TGTGCCAGCAGAAACATGGGGGAATACAATGAGCAGTTCTTC	CASRNMGEYNEQFF
TRBJ2-2	TRBD2	.	TRBV5-8	TGTGCCAGCAGCTTGGATGTCGCGGGAGTTAACGGGGAGCTGTTTTTT	CASSLDVAGVNGELFF
TRBJ1-5	.	.	TRBV19	TGTGCCAGTAGTATAGGGAATAGCAATCAGCCCCAGCATTTT	CASSIGNSNQPQHF
TRBJ2-5	.	.	TRBV27	TGTGCCAGCAGTTTATGGGCTAGGGGCGAGACCCAGTACTTC	CASSLWARGETQYF
TRBJ2-7	.	.	TRBV28	TGTGCCAGCAGTTTGGCAGTCTCCTACGAGCAGTACTTC	CASSLAVSYEQYF
TRBJ1-3	.	.	TRBV11-2	TGTGCCAGCAGCCCAAACTGGGGCAGGGTAGGAAACACCATATATTTT	CASSPNWGRVGNTIYF
TRBJ2-5	TRBD1	.	TRBV30	TGTGCCAGGGACAGGGGAGAGACCCAGTACTTC	CARDRGETQYF
TRBJ2-1	TRBD2	.	TRBV9	TGTGCCAGCAGCGCAGGTGGGACTAGCGGGAGGTCCAGCTCCTACAATGAGCAGTTCTTC	CASSAGGTSGRSSSYNEQFF
TRBJ2-1	.	.	TRBV10-3	TGTGCCATCAGTGGAGGATTAGGGGGGAGTGAGCAGTTCTTC	CAISGGLGGSEQFF
TRBJ2-1	TRBD2	.	TRBV9	TGTGCCAGCAGCCCCCCTTTTGTAGCGGGAGGTTTTGGTGAGCAGTTCTTC	CASSPPFVAGGFGEQFF
TRBJ2-1	TRBD1	.	TRBV6-5	TGTGCCAGCAGTTTTTTCTCCGCCGGGACAGGCGAGCAGTTCTTC	CASSFFSAGTGEQFF
TRBJ1-5	.	.	TRBV30	TGTGCCTGGAGTGCCGACAGAAGCAATCAGCCCCAGCATTTT	CAWSADRSNQPQHF
TRBJ2-5	TRBD1	few	TRBV11-1	TGTGCCAGCAGCGTCGACAGGGACGCGACCCAGTACTTC	CASSVDRDATQYF
TRBJ2-1	.	.	TRBV18	TGTGCCAGCTCACCAGAGTACAATGAGCAGTTCTTC	CASSPEYNEQFF
TRBJ1-5	.	.	TRBV6-5	TGTGCCAGCAGCAGGGGTTTCAGCAATCAGCCCCAGCATTTT	CASSRGFSNQPQHF